The T cell receptor (beta chain) described here comes from a study of blood T cell repertoires in COVID-19. Whole-study context: Samples came from the United States, Italy and Spain, spanning acute and convalescent COVID-19. PBMCs, B-cell-depleted T cells, or T cells were the source of the cDNA or gDNA that made up the material.

The CDR3 length is 15 residues. With 3 bases removed from V and 1 base from J, the gap between germline ends came to 11 bases. From germline, CDR1 is SGHTA and CDR2 FQGTGA. Sequencing was performed with immunoSEQ multiplex PCR; in TCRdb, only in-frame clones are kept and a portion is missing. The sample records some 120,000 clones, 85% being singletons. The V call is TRBV7-3, the J call TRBJ2-3; D is perhaps TRBD2 (7 bases). Material for sequencing was peripheral blood. The receptor was isolated from an elderly woman with acute or convalescent COVID-19. The chain's CDR3 is CASSFGGAGTDTQYF. CDR3 DNA: TGTGCCAGCAGCTTTGGGGGGGCGGGCACAGATACGCAGTATTTT.